A selection of T cell receptor beta chains follows, all from one sample in a study of shared clonotypes between healthy human individuals. Measured with immunoSEQ multiplex PCR; TCRdb has only the in-frame clones, and not every one. The sample yields over a million clones, approximately 72% seen once. The sequenced sample consisted of memory CD4+ T cells sorted from blood. Receptor source: a man aged 18 to 29 in good health. The conserved cysteine and the conserved F or W are not part of the CDR3 here. Some rows mark clone size as missing; the rest say once, few, many or name a class of expanded clone.

v_gene	abundance	j_gene	CDR3aa
TRBV15	few	TRBJ2-5	ATSASGIGETQY
TRBV19	-	TRBJ1-5	ASSKSEGQANQPQH
TRBV5-1	-	TRBJ2-1	ASSLGPGGLGNEQF
TRBV27	-	TRBJ2-2	ACGQGVASGELF
TRBV10-1	once	TRBJ1-3	ASSSGDSGNTIY
TRBV7-2	once	TRBJ2-2	ASSLESSGSPGELF
TRBV10-3	few	TRBJ1-5	AIRGQVSRPQH
TRBV10-1	few	TRBJ1-1	ASSDGPGTEAF
TRBV20-1	-	TRBJ2-3	SASTGDTQY
TRBV7-9	-	TRBJ2-3	ASSSWASGTDTQY
TRBV5-6	-	TRBJ2-3	ASSLPTKVRTDTQY
TRBV28	few	TRBJ1-1	ASSGPYTEAF
TRBV9	-	TRBJ2-7	ASSVGTPGPYEQY
TRBV19	-	TRBJ2-1	ASSIPPSNEQF
TRBV15	few	TRBJ2-4	ATSRDSGSDKNIQY
TRBV18	few	TRBJ1-5	ASSPAGSGNQPQH
TRBV7-2	-	TRBJ2-7	ASSLDREQY
TRBV25-1	-	TRBJ2-7	ASSDVGVAYEQY
TRBV5-4	many	TRBJ1-1	ASSSRKEAF